These 30 T cell receptor beta chains came from one sample sequenced in a study of Graves' ophthalmopathy and Graves' hyperthyroidism. The authors amplified TCR beta CDR3 regions, and they did so from RNA transcripts for repertoire sequencing. An initial RT-PCR round employing HTBI primers preceded a second-round multiplex PCR. TCRdb independently ran MiXCR on the multiplex PCR reads; one entry per CDR3 protein. Among over a million distinct CDR3 sequences listed, 35% to 40% were seen once. Sequenced sample: peripheral blood or thyroid tissue (not recorded which). The source is an adult man with Graves' hyperthyroidism.

The V and J genes are TRBV28 and TRBJ2-7; D is unresolved. The CDR3 consists of 13 residues. V lost 5 bases to trimming and J lost 2 bases, with 10 bases between them. Germline CDR1 is MDHEN and CDR2 is SYDVKM. The CDR3 DNA reads as TGTGCCAGCAGTCCCCTTCAGGCCTACGAGCAGTACTTC. It codes for CASSPLQAYEQYF.

The chain recombines TRBV29-1 with TRBJ1-1; D is unresolved. CDR3 length: 14 amino acids. V lost 4 bases, J lost 6 bases, and 18 bases lay in between. CDR1 and CDR2 (germline): SQVTM, ANQGSEA. The CDR3 DNA sequence: TGCAGCGTTGCGGTGGGTCTCGGGGAGCCTGAAGCTTTCTTT. Translating gives CSVAVGLGEPEAFF.

This clonotype was seen only a few times. The rearrangement uses TRBV2 and TRBJ1-6; D not resolved. This CDR3 region has 15 residues. Trimming pared 0 bases from V and 7 bases from J, leaving 10 bases between. Looked up from germline, CDR1 is SNHLY and CDR2 is FYNNEI. The CDR3 DNA is TGTGCCAGCAGTGAAGCGTCGGGAGGGAATTCACCCCTCCACTTT. Its translation: CASSEASGGNSPLHF.

The gene calls are TRBV25-1 and TRBJ1-1; 8 nucleotides match TRBD1. There are 16 residues in the CDR3. The junction had 14 bases not matched to a gene; V was cut back by 4 bases and J by 7 bases. Germline CDR1 and CDR2: MGHDK and SYGVNS. This CDR3 reads CASSGTDRGYIGEAFF. Here the CDR3 DNA reads TGTGCCAGCAGTGGAACTGACAGGGGTTATATCGGTGAAGCTTTCTTT.

This clonotype appeared a few times. The V gene is TRBV5-6, the J gene TRBJ1-4; maybe TRBD1 (5 bases). Trimming took 2 bases from V and 4 from J, leaving 12 bases between them. This CDR3 region has 15 residues. Germline lookup yields CDR1 SGHDT and CDR2 YYEEEE. CDR3 nucleotides: TGTGCCAGCAGCTTCTCGGGGCAGATTAATGAAAAACTGTTTTTT. Translating gives CASSFSGQINEKLFF.

The rearrangement links TRBV29-1 to TRBJ1-3; D uncertain. The CDR3 loop spans 14 amino acids. With 5 bases removed from V and 0 bases from J, the gap between germline ends came to 11 bases. Germline assignment: CDR1 SQVTM and CDR2 ANQGSEA. Written as DNA, the CDR3 is TGCAGCGTTCGGGGAACGAGCTCTGGAAACACCATATATTTT. This codes for CSVRGTSSGNTIYF.

This clonotype was counted at least ten times. The chain links TRBV7-6 to TRBJ2-2; D is perhaps TRBD2 (6 bases). CDR3 length: 16 residues. Germline V CDR1 and CDR2: SGHVS, FNYEAQ. Trimming removed 0 bases from V and 0 bases from J, with 8 bases in between. CDR3 region: CASSLATGANTGELFF. CDR3 DNA sequence: TGTGCCAGCAGCTTAGCGACGGGAGCGAACACCGGGGAGCTGTTTTTT.

Concerning this clonotype itself: Because the CDR3 is missing its conserved closing phenylalanine or tryptophan, this is likely a read error. The gene calls are TRBV5-1 and TRBJ1-6; perhaps TRBD1 as D (5 bases). Germline V lookup: CDR1 SGHRS, CDR2 YFSETQ. V was shortened by 4 bases and J by 8 bases, with 19 bases between the two germline ends. CDR3 length equals 16 residues. The CDR3 nucleotides read TGCGCCAGCAGCCCACATCCGGGACGACGGGATTCACCCCTCCACCTT. Encoded protein: CASSPHPGRRDSPLHL.

This clonotype was observed many times. The genes are TRBV11-2 and TRBJ1-6; D unclear. The CDR3 spans 14 residues. The V end was cut by 4 bases, the J end by 13 bases, with 17 bases between. CDR1 SGHAT and CDR2 FQNNGV come from the germline V gene. Here the CDR3 reads CASSYVGRPRPLHF. As DNA, the CDR3 is TGTGCCAGCAGCTACGTGGGGAGGCCTCGGCCCCTCCACTTT.

This clonotype was seen only a few times. V usage is TRBV10-3 and J usage is TRBJ1-3, with 10 bases matching TRBD1. Germline assignment: CDR1 ENHRY and CDR2 SYGVKD. The CDR3 consists of 18 residues. V dropped 5 bases and J dropped 3; count of bases not matched to a gene: 13. The CDR3 protein is CAISTASGTGDIGNTIYF. The CDR3 DNA sequence: TGTGCCATCAGTACTGCCTCCGGGACAGGGGACATTGGAAACACCATATATTTT.

At least ten counts were recorded for this clonotype. The rearrangement links TRBV19 to TRBJ1-1; the D is unclear. CDR3 length: 13 residues. The germline V gene encodes CDR1 LNHDA and CDR2 SQIVND (reference sequence). V was cut by 3 bases and J by 2 bases, with 7 bases left in between. CDR3 DNA: TGTGCCAGTAGTATCCGAGGAAACACTGAAGCTTTCTTT. It translates to CASSIRGNTEAFF.

The sample holds many counts of this clonotype. J is TRBJ1-1 and V is TRBV20-1; D is undetermined. V lost 3 bases, J lost 5 bases, and 10 bases lay in between. CDR3 length equals 12 residues. Germline-derived CDR1 and CDR2 are DFQATT and SNEGSKA (reference sequence). For the CDR3, the DNA is TGCAGTGCTAGTGGTCTCGGGACTGAAGCTTTCTTT. This encodes CSASGLGTEAFF.

This clonotype was counted ten times or more. The CDR3 DNA follows: TGTGCCAGCAGCTTAGGCATGAGGGGCACCGGGGAGCTGTTTTTT. Translation: CASSLGMRGTGELFF. The J gene is TRBJ2-2, the V gene TRBV11-2; either TRBD1 or TRBD2 may fit D (5 bases each). Per the germline V gene, CDR1 is SGHAT and CDR2 is FQNNGV. The CDR3 extends over 15 amino acids. The V end lost 1 base, the J end lost 4 bases, and 10 bases lay between the germline ends.

This chain links TRBV11-2 with TRBJ1-3; tentative D call: TRBD1 (5 bases). Germline-derived CDR1 and CDR2 are SGHAT and FQNNGV. Trimming removed 10 bases at V and 4 bases at J, with 17 bases between. This CDR3 has 14 amino acids. The CDR3 nucleotides are TGTGCCATCCAACAGGCAGGGATAGGAAACACCATATATTTT. Its protein product is CAIQQAGIGNTIYF.

This clonotype has a single count. It is likely a read error, because the conserved phenylalanine at the end of the CDR3 is missing. V usage is TRBV7-9 and J usage is TRBJ1-1, with D tentatively TRBD1 (5 bases). Germline lookup yields CDR1 SEHNR and CDR2 FQNEAQ (reference sequence). The V and J ends lost 5 bases and 1 base respectively, with 14 bases between them. The CDR3 runs to 15 residues. The CDR3 protein is CASSQGVTGNTEAFS. CDR3 nucleotide sequence: TGTGCCAGCAGCCAAGGGGTCACTGGGAACACTGAAGCTTTCTCT.

This clonotype was recorded many times. This chain joins TRBV7-6 and TRBJ2-7; possible D gene TRBD1, 6 bases. Germline values: CDR1 SGHVS, CDR2 FNYEAQ. Between the trimmed V and J ends, which lost 5 bases and 2 bases, there was a span of 22 bases. The CDR3 spans 17 residues. CDR3 amino acids: CASSPPIKDSYTYEQYF. The CDR3 DNA follows: TGTGCCAGCAGCCCACCGATAAAGGACAGCTACACCTACGAGCAGTACTTC.

This clonotype was recorded at least ten times. The chain combines TRBV19 with TRBJ2-7; 10 bases are a match to TRBD1. CDR3 length equals 14 residues. Germline-derived CDR1 and CDR2 are LNHDA and SQIVND (reference sequence). V was pared by 3 bases and J by 4 bases, with 3 bases of the junction left unmatched. The CDR3 DNA is TGTGCCAGTAGTATTGGGACAGGGGATTACGAGCAGTACTTC. Protein: CASSIGTGDYEQYF.

V and J are TRBV7-8 and TRBJ1-5; D may be TRBD1 (5 bases). Germline V lookup: CDR1 SGHVS, CDR2 FQNEAQ. Trimming pared 7 bases from V and 5 bases from J, leaving 21 bases between. The CDR3 covers 16 residues. The CDR3 is CASNSTGTVVYQPQHF. The DNA for the CDR3 is TGTGCCAGCAACTCTACCGGGACGGTGGTCTATCAGCCCCAGCATTTT.

This clonotype came up a few times. A much larger clone lies a single base off, so this may be a read error. The chain employs TRBV11-2 and TRBJ2-2; D unclear. In germline, CDR1 is SGHAT, CDR2 FQNNGV. The CDR3 loop spans 13 amino acids. Trimming removed 2 bases from V and 6 bases from J, with 7 bases in between. The chain's CDR3 is CASSLTRAGELFF. CDR3 DNA: TGTGCCAGCAGCTTAACAAGGGCCGGGGAGCTGTTTTTT.

This clonotype was detected ten times or more. The V gene is TRBV29-1, the J gene TRBJ2-2, with a weak D call TRBD1 (6 bases). CDR1 SQVTM and CDR2 ANQGSEA come from the germline V gene. V was clipped by 4 bases and J by 7 bases, with 13 bases between them. The CDR3 has 13 amino acids. CDR3 sequence: CSVADRSGGELFF. CDR3 sequence (DNA): TGCAGCGTTGCTGACAGGTCGGGCGGGGAGCTGTTTTTT.

The chain joins TRBV10-3 to TRBJ1-1, with 8 bases identical to TRBD1. CDR3 size: 16 residues. CDR1 and CDR2 (germline): ENHRY, SYGVKD. Germline trimming cut 5 bases from V and 4 bases from J; bases unmatched to any gene: 12. The CDR3 reads CAISYVRQGHGTEAFF. The CDR3 DNA sequence: TGTGCCATCAGTTACGTCCGACAGGGGCACGGCACTGAAGCTTTCTTT.

The chain employs TRBV20-1 and TRBJ2-2; 9 nucleotides agree with TRBD1. CDR3 length: 16 residues. J gave up 4 bases and V 6 bases, and 12 bases lay outside the gene matches. Germline CDR1 DFQATT, CDR2 SNEGSKA (reference sequence). This CDR3 is CSARALQGAGTGELFF. The CDR3, as DNA: TGCAGTGCAAGGGCCCTACAGGGGGCCGGCACCGGGGAGCTGTTTTTT.

This clonotype came up many times. The chain is built from TRBV5-4 and TRBJ2-5; possibly TRBD1 for D (7 bases). Trimming pared 2 bases from V and 3 bases from J, leaving 11 bases between. Looked up from germline, CDR1 is SGHNT and CDR2 is YYREEE (reference sequence). There are 14 residues in the CDR3. The CDR3 sequence: CASSFGRGEETQYF. CDR3 DNA sequence: TGTGCCAGCAGCTTTGGCAGGGGGGAAGAGACCCAGTACTTC.

This clonotype was counted only a few times. The V and J genes are TRBV12-3 or TRBV12-4 and TRBJ1-2; TRBD1 might be the D (5 bases). There are 15 residues in the CDR3. The V and J ends lost 5 bases and 2 bases respectively, with 15 bases between them. The CDR3 protein is CASSEQGGANYGYTF. The CDR3 DNA is TGTGCCAGCAGTGAGCAAGGCGGGGCAAACTATGGCTACACCTTC.

This clonotype occurred a few times. V usage is TRBV10-3 and J usage is TRBJ1-1; D remains unclear. V was trimmed by 8 bases and J by 4 bases, leaving 14 bases between them. Germline V CDR1 and CDR2: ENHRY, SYGVKD. This CDR3 contains 13 residues. CDR3 protein: CAISPGGPTEAFF. As DNA, the CDR3 is TGTGCCATCTCCCCTGGCGGACCCACTGAAGCTTTCTTT.

Points on this clonotype: This could be a read error, since a much larger clone is one nucleotide away. The gene calls are TRBV2 and TRBJ2-5, with no clear D. The CDR3 has 13 residues. V gave up 10 bases and J gave up 9 bases, with 21 bases separating them. The germline V gene encodes CDR1 SNHLY and CDR2 FYNNEI. CDR3 sequence reads: CATPLVAGEAQYF. The CDR3 DNA follows: TGTGCCACCCCATTGGTAGCCGGCGAGGCCCAGTACTTC.

The chain carries TRBV28 and TRBJ2-7; D gene unclear. Trimming took off 6 bases at V and 3 bases at J, with 21 bases between the two ends. CDR3 length: 16 amino acids. The germline CDR1 and CDR2 sequences are MDHEN and SYDVKM. The CDR3 sequence: CASRSRGRAARYEQYF. In DNA, the CDR3 is TGTGCCAGCAGATCCAGAGGACGAGCCGCACGCTACGAGCAGTACTTC.

This clonotype came up many times. The V gene is TRBV2, the J gene TRBJ1-2, with TRBD1 as a possible D gene (5 bases). Trimming removed 6 bases from V and 7 bases from J, with 12 bases in between. The CDR3 has 12 residues. Germline V CDR1 and CDR2: SNHLY, FYNNEI. CDR3 residues: CASSPRDLGYTF. CDR3 nucleotide sequence: TGTGCCAGCAGCCCAAGGGACCTTGGCTACACCTTC.

The chain carries TRBV2 and TRBJ2-7, with TRBD1 matching 7 bases. J lost 0 bases, V lost 5 bases, and 7 bases had no gene match. This CDR3 comprises 15 residues. Germline assignment: CDR1 SNHLY and CDR2 FYNNEI. The CDR3 DNA reads as TGTGCCAGCAGTCAACCGGGACAGACCTCCTACGAGCAGTACTTC. Translated, it gives CASSQPGQTSYEQYF. The full variable domain, completed using reference TRBV2 and TRBJ2-7, is EPEVTQTPSHQVTQMGQEVILRCVPISNHLYFYWYRQILGQKVEFLVSFYNNEISEKSEIFDDQFSVERPDGSNFTLKIRSTKLEDSAMYFCASSQPGQTSYEQYFGPGTRLTVT.

The V and J genes are TRBV29-1 and TRBJ1-2; D is undetermined. Looked up from germline, CDR1 is SQVTM and CDR2 is ANQGSEA. The ends were cut back, 2 bases at V and 5 bases at J, with 9 bases in the middle. The CDR3 sequence is 12 residues long. The CDR3 is CSVEPESYGYTF. The CDR3 region has the DNA TGCAGCGTTGAACCCGAGTCATATGGCTACACCTTC.